The T cell receptor beta chain under discussion was sequenced for a study of shared clonotypes between healthy human individuals. Study context: Every donor yielded three CD4 naive, three CD4 memory, two CD8 naive and one CD8 memory plate. Whole-study results and caveats: In having few donors, the study represented limited genetic and exposure-history diversity.

Profiling relied on immunoSEQ multiplex PCR, and the TCRdb table lists in-frame clones only, not all of them. The data hold just over 95,000 clones, with about 68% observed a single time. This clone was observed a few times. Its matching antigen is unknown. The sequence derives from a man younger than 45 in good health. The material sequenced was memory CD8+ T cells sorted from blood. Subset reported: CD45RO+ cells pooled with CCR7-negative TemRA cells.

Written as DNA, the CDR3 is TGTGCCAGCAGCCCTCTGGGGTATGGGGAGGGTGAGCAGTTCTTC. Protein: CASSPLGYGEGEQFF. V gene TRBV11-2 combines with J gene TRBJ2-1; TRBD2 matches 7 bases. This CDR3 comprises 15 residues. Germline CDR1 reads SGHAT; CDR2 reads FQNNGV. The V gene end was trimmed by 5 bases and the J gene end by 9 bases; junction bases not matched to a gene: 13.